The entry below gives a single TCR beta chain sequence along with its context. What this receptor recognizes is not known. Per-base quality was not reported, and no clone a single base away is much larger than it. The CDR3 regions of human TCRbeta chains were subjected to immunosequencing. In the source study's methods: Repertoire TCRs were checked for matches against a reference library of SARS-CoV-2-specific TCRs that had been generated using the MIRA antigen-specificity platform. Breadth meant the fraction of unique TCRs that were SARS-CoV-2-associated, whereas depth meant the fraction of total T cells that were SARS-CoV-2-associated. Each spike-specific TCR was assigned to its reactive spike region and to a CD4 or CD8 class using the MIRA data. Log10-transformed breadth and depth values were compared by one-way ANOVA with Sidak's multiple comparisons tests. Entries here come from immuneACCESS through TCRdb and include only in-frame sequences with V and J called. Some clones fail to appear in such tables; in the studies checked, an unresolved V gene covers under half of the shortfall, and the cause of the remainder is unknown. That table gives V, J and clone size, and the DNA gave D and trimming. The sample yields some 96,000 clones; about 88% were counted once. The ten largest clones add up to 2.8% of the sample.

Based on the germline V gene, the CDR1 and CDR2 sequences are SQVTM and ANQGSEA. The germline ends are 13 bases apart after V is trimmed by 4 bases and J by 4 bases. The CDR3 has 13 amino acids, counting the end cysteine and phenylalanine. Kept here is only the CDR3 DNA, which spans 39 bases and is read in frame from base 1. The data were taken from a study of T cell responses to AZD1222 COVID-19 vaccine (TCRdb year 2021). Background on the whole study: AZD1222 recipients with second doses at about 4 weeks or about 12 weeks were pooled, because spike-specific TCR depth and breadth did not differ between schedules. TCR sequencing was performed for some 250 trial participants, of whom roughly 200 were given two doses of AZD1222 and around 26 were given two doses of MenACWY control vaccine. Trial participants were enrolled into age subgroups of 18-55, 56-69 and 70-plus years, which contained around 140, 26 and 57 TCR-sequenced participants, respectively.

Here is what the overall study found, with its caveats: In the small 56-69-year group, the increase in depth fell short of significance, most likely because of low power. Conclusions about previously exposed vaccinees were limited because only a handful of AZD1222 recipients were SARS-CoV-2 seropositive at baseline. Vaccine-associated CD4 TCRs spanned the whole spike protein, with dominant responses in regions 160-218 and 743-854. Because no samples from the day 14 peak response were available, repertoires could be characterized only after the peak T cell response. After two AZD1222 doses, both the breadth and the depth of spike-specific TCRs were significantly higher than at day 0 and than in MenACWY recipients. Reportedly, almost half of the unique spike-specific TCRs recognized epitopes lying outside the regions that are mutated in the B.1.351 and B.1.1.7 variants. Participants were mostly white British, with more females than males. The authors suggested clonal diversity may have been underestimated.

What the time point label conveys for this sample: baseline before first vaccination. Vaccinee samples came from UK trials COV001 and COV002, including a single-blind randomized controlled phase 2/3 trial of AZD1222 (ChAdOx1 nCoV-19) in healthy adults. For TCRbeta chain sequencing, PBMC samples were collected from trial participants at day 0 and at day 28 after the second dose. The TCR sequence derives from an adult in good health. The sample consisted of peripheral blood, taken on day 0 of AZD1222 vaccination. Here the chain combines TRBV29-1 and TRBJ1-1; the best D guess is TRBD1, with 5 bases matching. The bases are TGCAGCGTTGGGGAAGGGGAGGGCACTGAAGCTTTCTTT. It is translated as CSVGEGEGTEAFF. Reference TRBV29-1 and TRBJ1-1 genes cover what lies past the CDR3, so the full variable domain is SAVISQKPSRDICQRGTSLTIQCQVDSQVTMMFWYRQQPGQSLTLIATANQGSEATYESGFVIDKFPISRPNLTFSTLTVSNMSPEDSSIYLCSVGEGEGTEAFFGQGTRLTVV.